This entry features one T cell receptor (beta chain) sequence. This clonotype has a handful of counts. Its antigen is still unknown. No much larger clone exists at a distance of one base, and base qualities are not known. The library was produced with multiplex PCR. Sequencing took place on an Illumina HiSeq 4000. CDR3 regions were amplified by Arm-PCR with iRepertoire HTBI primers to construct TCR beta libraries. Gel purification was performed on PCR products prior to sequencing. The authors processed their data as follows. Gene usage analysis of CDR3 amino acid clonotypes relied on the roughly 60 TRBV and 15 or so TRBJ segments identified across samples. COPE and FqMerger were used to merge filtered high-quality paired reads into contigs. BLAST was used to align contigs to IMGT TRBV, TRBD and TRBJ reference genes, with CDR3 defined following IMGT. Clonotypes above 0.1% frequency were classified as highly expanded clones. Shannon entropy was used to measure repertoire diversity, and the Gini coefficient was used to measure V-J evenness. A clonotype found in more than one individual was treated as public. Using fastp at Q25 and MiXCR, TCRdb reprocessed the public reads and kept productive beta chains. One record per CDR3 amino acid sequence lists the most common genes and DNA. For this entry, the V and J calls and clone size follow TCRdb and not the study's own pipeline. The sample contains 500,000 to 700,000 distinct CDR3 sequences, around 17% of them found a single time. Of the sample, about 20% is held by the ten largest clones.

CDR1 and CDR2, looked up from the germline V gene, are KGHSH and LQKENI. V lost 3 bases and J lost 3 bases, and the count of bases not matched to a germline gene is 6. The CDR3 sequence holds 15 residues, the cysteine and phenylalanine included. Only the CDR3 region is kept as DNA, spanning 45 bases read in frame from base 1. The sample's time point, from its label and the paper: newly diagnosed GD, antithyroid drugs for less than 3 months. RNA was extracted from PBMCs in TRIzol for both TCR sequencing and RNA sequencing. The diagnosis of Graves' disease was made according to American Thyroid Association guidelines. Recruitment of patients was carried out at an endocrinology department in Xi'an, China. Each patient gave about 10 milliliters of peripheral blood, collected in an EDTA anticoagulant tube. Ficoll Paque Plus density gradient separation was used to isolate PBMCs, and no further T cell sorting was done. An Agilent 2100 Bioanalyzer and agarose gel were used to check RNA quality, and a NanoDrop 2000 was used to measure RNA concentration.

The sample originates from a study of regulatory T cells in long-lasting Graves disease (dated by TCRdb to the early 2020s). Some background on the complete study: In the newly diagnosed Graves' disease group, patients had been taking antithyroid drugs for less than 3 months. Persistent Graves' disease patients were compared with newly diagnosed Graves' disease patients by peripheral blood TCR sequencing and RNA sequencing. The study was conducted in China and was registered as a clinical trial. A total of approximately 35 samples were covered by TCR sequencing, comprising approximately 13 persistent and around 20 newly diagnosed Graves' disease patients. Beyond this particular receptor, the publication reports: Persistent Graves' disease patients showed lower TCR Shannon entropy and fewer highly expanded clones than newly diagnosed patients, suggesting clonal expansion. Preferential use of TRBV28, TRBJ1-2 and TRBJ2-5 was observed in persistent disease, whereas TRBV20-1 and TRBJ2-1 were favored in newly diagnosed disease. The small sample size was acknowledged by the authors as a limitation that may reduce accuracy. The study examined only peripheral blood because the primary lesion, thyroid tissue, could not be accessed. Patients with persistent disease shared more public clonotypes (about 3,000) than newly diagnosed patients did (nearly 1,000). Only the TCR beta chain was sequenced and analyzed.

The sample was also linked to a second study, of T cells in Graves' hyperthyroidism and ophthalmopathy. The second study also describes: Stable Graves' hyperthyroidism was defined as no progression to ophthalmopathy during 18 months of follow-up. The hyperthyroidism patients were between 18 and 65 years old and newly diagnosed, with a disease duration of less than 2 months. Patients with uncontrolled infections, other autoimmune diseases, pregnancy or lactation were excluded. Diagnoses relied on clinical symptoms, serum thyroxine and TRAb, thyroid ultrasound and orbital computed tomography. The first round of RT-PCR for the TCR CDR3 was performed with the HTBI primer set and the Qiagen OneStep RT-PCR kit. Most expanded thyroid clonotypes (frequency above 0.001) were also detected in blood, suggesting blood repertoires may reflect thyroid immune responses. Ophthalmopathy was separated from stable hyperthyroidism by a 13 V-J signature model, with around 90% sensitivity and 81% to 82% specificity obtained in cross-validation and 80%/75% obtained in testing. In validation, progression to ophthalmopathy was predicted by the model with 70.59% sensitivity and 72.22% specificity, a median of approximately 7.1 months before onset. TCR V-J signatures able to tell the groups apart were searched for in a discovery cohort of 95 or so patients, of whom about 40 had Graves' ophthalmopathy and 57 had stable Graves' hyperthyroidism. Whether ophthalmopathy could be predicted prospectively was tested in an independent validation cohort made up of under 20 hyperthyroidism patients plus 17 patients who later progressed to ophthalmopathy. For training and testing, the approximately 92 patients in the discovery cohort were randomly divided in a 7:3 ratio. In six Graves' hyperthyroidism patients, the study also compared T-cell repertoires from thyroid tissue with T-cell repertoires from blood. After blood sampling, hyperthyroidism patients were treated with methimazole at a starting dose of 30 mg daily, and ophthalmopathy patients were treated with high-dose intravenous methylprednisolone. Libraries were constructed in a second round of multiplex PCR, after which size selection and purification were carried out. Libraries were sequenced paired-end with 100 bp reads on an Illumina HiSeq2000. Raw data were processed with SOAPnuke, discarding reads with adapters, uncalled bases, mean Phred below 15, or no exact constant-primer or identifier match. COPE v1.2.5 was used to merge high-quality paired reads, and clonotypes were defined as unique nucleotide sequences. MiTCR v1.1 was used to align clonotypes to the IMGT TRBV, TRBD and TRBJ reference segments. The analysis included only V-J combinations with a frequency above 0.0001, which together covered 98% to 99.2% of the repertoires. A TCS score was defined as the ratio between F50 (clonal expansion) and ExV (chaos), using BLOSUM62-based TCRdist between CDR3 peptides within each V-J. Welch's t-statistics and random forest reduced around 510 V-J features to about 13, which were used in a naive Bayes classifier (R e1071). Sample size was not statistically predetermined, and investigators were not blinded to group allocation. TCR Vbeta CDR3 sequencing of around 130 peripheral blood samples (more than 40 ophthalmopathy, roughly 72 hyperthyroidism and roughly 17 progressor patients) is reported in the paper.

The chain joins TRBV18 to TRBJ2-3, with 7 central nucleotides matching TRBD1. Sample: peripheral blood mononuclear cells (PBMCs), taken at new diagnosis, from a patient treated with antithyroid drugs. This receptor was obtained from a woman aged 25 to 39 with Graves disease. Donor details come from another sample of the same person, matched by shared clones. The encoded CDR3 is CASSPKTGLTDTQYF. The nucleotides read TGTGCCAGCTCACCGAAGACAGGGTTGACAGATACGCAGTATTTT.